This TCR beta chain was found in a study of CD8+CD57+ T cells in acquired aplastic anemia. Study context: Each DNA sample taken from sorted CD4+ and CD8+ cells came to about 3 ug on average. The average read count for CD4+ cells in healthy donors was roughly 10 million. Study results and limitations: Controls and patients did not differ significantly in CD8+ Simpson's diversity. Both patients and controls carried the same twenty-nine CD8+ CDR3 sequences.

Template material for TCR beta VDJ and CDR3 profiling consisted of genomic DNA. TCRdb recomputed calls from the reads with MiXCR, one row per CDR3 protein. The sample includes some 190,000 distinct CDR3 sequences, about half of them seen just once. Notes on this clonotype: Its cognate antigen is unknown.

J gave up 5 bases and V 4 bases, and 4 bases lay outside the gene matches. This CDR3 is 13 amino acids long. Germline CDR1 reads MNHNS; CDR2 reads SASEGT. The sample taken for sequencing was sorted CD4+, CD8+, or CD8+CD57+ T cells (not recorded which) from PBMCs. The V and J genes are TRBV6-1 and TRBJ1-1; 7 bases align to TRBD1. The receptor's source is a human donor in good health. CDR3 amino acids: CASSATGQTEAFF. The CDR3 coding sequence is TGTGCCAGCAGTGCGACAGGGCAAACTGAAGCTTTCTTT.